These 24 T cell receptor beta chains share one sample of origin, sequenced in a study of blood T cell repertoires in COVID-19. The data were produced by immunoSEQ multiplex PCR, yet TCRdb's version contains in-frame clones alone and is incomplete. The sample lists about 220,000 clones; 82% were seen once. Sequencing was done on a sample of PBMCs or T cells enriched from blood (not recorded which). The origin of the receptors is a woman aged 55-69 years who had recovered from COVID-19.

CDR3 nucleotide sequence: TGCGCCAGCAGCCAAGATCGCGGGGGCTACGAGCAGTACTTC. Protein: CASSQDRGGYEQYF. This chain joins TRBV4-1 and TRBJ2-7, with 7 positions matching TRBD2. CDR3 length: 14 amino acids. CDR1 is MGHRA and CDR2 is YSYEKL in the germline V gene. The V segment lost 0 bases and the J segment 3 bases; nucleotides outside the gene matches: 2.

J is TRBJ1-4 and V is TRBV7-9; 8 nucleotides match TRBD1. The V gene end was trimmed by 3 bases and the J gene end by 3 bases; junction bases not matched to a gene: 3. The CDR3 has 15 residues. Germline V gene lookup returns CDR1 SEHNR and CDR2 FQNEAQ (reference sequence). DNA for the CDR3: TGTGCCAGCAGCTTCACGGGACAGGCTAATGAAAAACTGTTTTTT. Its translation: CASSFTGQANEKLFF.

This clone occurred a few times. V is TRBV7-8 and J is TRBJ2-1, with 7 bases aligning to TRBD1. The V and J ends lost 2 bases and 8 bases, in that order; junction bases with no gene match: 6. This CDR3 region has 14 residues. The germline V gene has CDR1 SGHVS and CDR2 FQNEAQ. CDR3 nucleotide sequence: TGTGCCAGCAGCTTATACAGGGGTTTTGATGAGCAGTTCTTC. The encoded protein is CASSLYRGFDEQFF.

Turning to this clone: Other DNA sequences in the same sample also yield this CDR3. This chain connects TRBV5-1 to TRBJ1-1, with D maybe TRBD1 (6 bases). V lost 0 bases to trimming and J lost 1 base, with 10 bases between them. CDR1 is SGHRS, CDR2 YFSETQ, per germline. There are 15 residues in the CDR3. In DNA, the CDR3 is TGCGCCAGCAGCTTGGATGGCAGGGGGAACACTGAAGCTTTCTTT. Its translation is CASSLDGRGNTEAFF.

About this clone itself: Other DNA sequences from this sample encode an identical CDR3 as well. The chain employs TRBV2 and TRBJ1-1; 7 bases are a match to TRBD1. The CDR3 totals 13 residues. CDR1 is SNHLY and CDR2 is FYNNEI in the germline V gene. Trimming took 6 bases from V and 0 from J; bases not matched to a gene: 1. CDR3 amino acids: CASRGQMNTEAFF. As DNA, the CDR3 is TGTGCCAGCAGGGGACAGATGAACACTGAAGCTTTCTTT.

V usage is TRBV7-9 and J usage is TRBJ1-6, with D possibly TRBD1 on 5 matching bases. The germline V gene encodes CDR1 SEHNR and CDR2 FQNEAQ (reference sequence). With 2 bases removed from V and 7 bases from J, the gap between germline ends came to 9 bases. The length of the CDR3 is 14 residues. The CDR3 spells CASSLIQGNSPLHF. CDR3 DNA sequence: TGTGCCAGCAGCTTAATCCAGGGAAATTCACCCCTCCACTTT.

V and J are TRBV23-1 and TRBJ2-7; 11 positions agree with TRBD1. TRBV23-1 is identified as an open reading frame with a role that is uncertain. V shed 3 bases, J shed 2 bases, and the junction held 0 bases outside the gene matches. CDR3 length: 14 residues. CDR3 DNA: TGCGCCAGCAGTCAGGACAGGGGGCCCTACGAGCAGTACTTC. It codes for CASSQDRGPYEQYF.

The rearrangement links TRBV2 to TRBJ2-7, with a weak D call TRBD2 (7 bases). V lost 5 bases and J lost 6, with 17 bases in between. The CDR3 extends over 14 amino acids. CDR1 and CDR2 (germline): SNHLY, FYNNEI. The CDR3 protein is CASSRDQGRGEQYF. The CDR3 DNA reads TGTGCCAGCAGTCGCGACCAGGGGAGGGGCGAGCAGTACTTC. The whole variable domain, remainder taken from reference TRBV2 and TRBJ2-7, is EPEVTQTPSHQVTQMGQEVILRCVPISNHLYFYWYRQILGQKVEFLVSFYNNEISEKSEIFDDQFSVERPDGSNFTLKIRSTKLEDSAMYFCASSRDQGRGEQYFGPGTRLTVT.

The V and J genes are TRBV14 and TRBJ1-6; no clear D gene. V was cut by 1 base and J by 11 bases, with 12 bases left in between. Germline V gene lookup returns CDR1 SGHDN and CDR2 FVKESK. The CDR3 is 14 amino acids. This CDR3 is CASSQAGELPPLHF. CDR3 DNA sequence: TGTGCCAGCAGCCAAGCGGGAGAGTTGCCACCCCTCCACTTT.

This clone occurred a few times. V usage is TRBV10-3 and J usage is TRBJ1-2, with 9 bases aligning to TRBD1. Germline CDR1 and CDR2: ENHRY and SYGVKD. The CDR3 sequence is 12 residues long. After removal of 6 bases from V and 6 bases from J, the junction contained 2 bases not matched to a gene. This CDR3 reads CAIRGQGDGYTF. The DNA of the CDR3 is TGTGCCATCAGGGGACAGGGAGATGGCTACACCTTC.

The V gene is TRBV4-1, the J gene TRBJ2-1, with 14 bases that match TRBD2. Germline V CDR1 and CDR2: MGHRA, YSYEKL. The length of the CDR3 is 16 residues. V lost 4 bases, J lost 3 bases, and 2 bases stayed unmatched. The CDR3 loop reads CASSRLAGGNYNEQFF. In nucleotides, the CDR3 is TGCGCCAGCAGCCGACTAGCGGGGGGGAACTACAATGAGCAGTTCTTC.

CDR3 loop: CSASPTTSSYEQYF. DNA for the CDR3: TGCAGTGCTAGTCCCACCACAAGCTCCTACGAGCAGTACTTC. V usage is TRBV20-1 and J usage is TRBJ2-7; no clear D. Trimming cost V 3 bases and J 0 bases, with 12 bases left between them. The CDR3 has 14 amino acids. Germline V gene sequence: CDR1 DFQATT, CDR2 SNEGSKA (reference sequence).

The rearrangement links TRBV4-2 to TRBJ1-1, with D unclear. Trimming pared 4 bases from V and 0 bases from J, leaving 9 bases between. Germline V gene lookup returns CDR1 LGHNA and CDR2 YNFKEQ. This CDR3 has 14 residues. The CDR3 DNA is TGTGCCAGCAGCCGAGGACTGGTGAACACTGAAGCTTTCTTT. It translates to CASSRGLVNTEAFF.

The chain recombines TRBV7-9 with TRBJ2-2; unclear D gene. V gave up 1 base and J gave up 4 bases, with 13 bases separating them. CDR1 is SEHNR, CDR2 FQNEAQ, per germline (reference sequence). The CDR3 covers 16 residues. CDR3 region: CASSLGLASGTGELFF. As DNA, the CDR3 is TGTGCCAGCAGCTTAGGGCTGGCATCGGGCACCGGGGAGCTGTTTTTT.

This clone was seen just once. This sequence joins TRBV5-4 and TRBJ2-1; the D gene is possibly TRBD2 (6 bases). From germline, CDR1 is SGHNT and CDR2 YYREEE (reference sequence). The CDR3 is made up of 17 amino acids. V was shortened by 1 base and J by 2 bases, with 16 bases between the two germline ends. CDR3: CASSLRSGGSPYNEQFF. The CDR3 coding sequence is TGTGCCAGCAGCTTGCGTAGCGGAGGATCCCCCTACAATGAGCAGTTCTTC.

The rearrangement links TRBV19 to TRBJ2-2, with a tentative D call TRBD1 (6 bases). Germline assignment: CDR1 LNHDA and CDR2 SQIVND (reference sequence). This CDR3 is 14 amino acids long. V lost 5 bases, J lost 4 bases, and 11 bases lay in between. The CDR3 DNA follows: TGTGCCAGTAGTCCAGGGGCCTTCACCGGGGAGCTGTTTTTT. This translates into CASSPGAFTGELFF. The variable domain in full, completed from reference TRBV19 and TRBJ2-2, reads DGGITQSPKYLFRKEGQNVTLSCEQNLNHDAMYWYRQDPGQGLRLIYYSQIVNDFQKGDIAEGYSVSREKKESFPLTVTSAQKNPTAFYLCASSPGAFTGELFFGEGSRLTVL.

The rearrangement links TRBV4-3 to TRBJ2-1, with 8 nucleotides matching TRBD2. The CDR3 length is 16 residues. Germline CDR1 is LGHNA and CDR2 is YSLEER. Unmatched junction bases numbered 12, after V lost 5 bases and J lost 6 bases. Here the CDR3 DNA reads TGCGCCAGCAGCTACAGGGACGGGGGGGCCCCCAATGAGCAGTTCTTC. It encodes CASSYRDGGAPNEQFF.

The chain recombines TRBV7-9 with TRBJ1-2, with 10 positions matching TRBD1. The CDR3 is 14 residues long. Germline V lookup: CDR1 SEHNR, CDR2 FQNEAQ (reference sequence). Trimming cost V 8 bases and J 6 bases; bases outside gene matches: 9. CDR3 in amino acids: CASETDRGWDGYTF. The CDR3 DNA is TGTGCCAGCGAAACGGACAGGGGGTGGGATGGCTACACCTTC.

The CDR3 protein is CATSTGTGELFF. The DNA for the CDR3 is TGTGCCACCTCAACTGGTACCGGGGAGCTGTTTTTT. V usage is TRBV6-5 and J usage is TRBJ2-2; no firm D call. The CDR3 is 12 amino acids. V was shortened by 10 bases and J by 5 bases, with 11 bases between the two germline ends. Germline CDR1 MNHEY, CDR2 SVGAGI.

The chain carries TRBV18 and TRBJ1-6, with TRBD1 matching 9 bases. The CDR3 loop spans 15 amino acids. With 6 bases clipped from V and 5 bases from J, the junction kept 5 bases outside the gene matches. Germline CDR1 KGHSH, CDR2 LQKENI. The chain's CDR3 is CASSGTGNNNSPLHF. CDR3 DNA sequence: TGTGCCAGCTCCGGGACAGGGAACAATAATTCACCCCTCCACTTT.

The gene calls are TRBV3-1 (or the pseudogene TRBV3-2) and TRBJ2-1, with TRBD2 matching 13 bases. CDR3 length equals 17 residues. The germline gives CDR1 LGHDT, CDR2 YNNKEL (reference sequence). V trimming: 1 base; J trimming: 2 bases; junction bases outside the gene matches: 2. The CDR3 sequence: CASSQGTSGRAYNEQFF. In nucleotides, the CDR3 is TGTGCCAGCAGCCAAGGCACTAGCGGGAGGGCCTACAATGAGCAGTTCTTC.

This clone has just one count. The chain is built from TRBV2 and TRBJ2-2, with 8 nucleotides matching TRBD2. CDR1 and CDR2 from the germline V gene are SNHLY and FYNNEI. This CDR3 has 16 residues. V gave up 0 bases and J gave up 5 bases; unmatched junction bases: 5. CDR3: CASSEARGVVTGELFF. The CDR3 DNA reads as TGTGCCAGCAGTGAAGCGCGGGGGGTGGTTACCGGGGAGCTGTTTTTT.

This chain links TRBV2 with TRBJ2-7; 7 nucleotides agree with TRBD1. Germline V lookup: CDR1 SNHLY, CDR2 FYNNEI. The CDR3 is made up of 18 amino acids. Unmatched junction bases numbered 18, after V lost 4 bases and J lost 3 bases. The CDR3 reads CASSVWGATGDLHYEQYF. The DNA of the CDR3 is TGTGCCAGCAGTGTATGGGGAGCCACAGGGGATCTTCACTACGAGCAGTACTTC.

Only one count was recorded for this clone. V gene TRBV19 combines with J gene TRBJ2-4; possible D gene TRBD1, 5 bases. CDR1 and CDR2 from the germline V gene are LNHDA and SQIVND (reference sequence). The CDR3 runs 14 residues. Trimming removed 1 base at V and 5 bases at J, with 9 bases between. The CDR3 bases are TGTGCCAGTAGTATAGCCGGCAGGGAAAACATTCAGTACTTC. Encoded protein: CASSIAGRENIQYF.